The source of this T cell receptor (beta chain) is a study of OX40 agonist ivuxolimab in advanced cancers. About the study: The study treated patients with ivuxolimab, an agonistic anti-OX40 (CD134) antibody.

The table came from immunoSEQ multiplex PCR; TCRdb's copy has only in-frame clones and leaves some out. The sample carries tens of thousands of clones, less than 90% recorded once. Findings and caveats of the study: At 0.1 to 3.0 mg/kg and by week 6, clonal expansion occurred in CD4+ and CD8+ blood T cells.

With baseline, cycle 4 day 1, and cycle 7 day 1 as timepoints, blood was sampled. This clone showed up just once. The antigen remains undetermined. The germline gives CDR1 SEHNR, CDR2 FQNEAQ (reference sequence). V gave up 3 bases and J gave up 1 base, with 9 bases separating them. There are 14 residues in the CDR3. The rearrangement links TRBV7-9 to TRBJ2-5, with D unclear. The sequence came from an adult with an advanced solid tumor such as melanoma, head and neck, liver or kidney cancer. The sample in question was CD4+ or CD8+ T cells sorted from blood, obtained in a trial of the OX40 agonist ivuxolimab. The CDR3 nucleotides read TGTGCCAGCAGCTTTCACAGAGCCCAAGAGACCCAGTACTTC. Translating it yields CASSFHRAQETQYF. Using reference TRBV7-9 and TRBJ2-5 for the parts outside the CDR3, the full variable domain is DTGVSQNPRHKITKRGQNVTFRCDPISEHNRLYWYRQTLGQGPEFLTYFQNEAQLEKSRLLSDRFSAERPKGSFSTLEIQRTEQGDSAMYLCASSFHRAQETQYFGPGTRLLVL.